Included here is one TCR beta chain sequence, with context. This CDR3 region has 14 residues. Trimming removed 4 bases at V and 1 base at J, with 8 bases between. Germline values: CDR1 WSHSY, CDR2 SAAADI. TCRdb keeps only in-frame clones here, not all; method: immunoSEQ multiplex PCR. The sample lists around 68,000 clones; about nine tenths were seen once. This sample was taken from a study of OX40 agonist ivuxolimab in advanced cancers. Study overall: Patients were treated with ivuxolimab, an agonistic anti-OX40 (CD134) antibody. Treatment received earlier with anti-PD-1, anti-PD-L1 or anti-CTLA-4 agents was allowed, and 40% had some.

The rearrangement joins TRBV10-2 to TRBJ1-5; D gene uncertain. Material: CD4+ or CD8+ T cells sorted from blood, obtained in a trial of the OX40 agonist ivuxolimab. The receptor was derived from an adult with an advanced solid tumor such as melanoma, head and neck, liver or kidney cancer. The DNA for the CDR3 is TGCGCCAGCAGTGCGTCCAGGAGCAATCAGCCCCAGCATTTT. Protein: CASSASRSNQPQHF.